This T cell receptor beta chain was obtained from a study of shared clonotypes between healthy human individuals. Study-wide results and limits: In general, naive subsets displayed greater estimated richness than memory subsets did. Rarefaction demonstrated incomplete sorted-subset sequencing despite large depth.

The count of this clone is one. No antigen is known for it. Deep-level running was used for the assay. Clones were read by immunoSEQ multiplex PCR, and TCRdb kept only the in-frame ones, dropping some. The data show fewer than 1.6 million clones, just under 99% seen once. Trimming took 4 bases from V and 3 from J; bases not matched to a gene: 3. There are 14 residues in the CDR3. Germline V lookup: CDR1 MDHEN, CDR2 SYDVKM. J is TRBJ1-5 and V is TRBV28; TRBD1 matches 7 bases. The TCR was taken from a man aged 25-45 years in good health. Material: naive CD4+ T cells sorted from blood. Subset meaning: CD45RA+ positively selected. CDR3 in amino acids: CASSWGQLNQPQHF. CDR3 DNA: TGTGCCAGCAGTTGGGGACAGCTCAATCAGCCCCAGCATTTT.